This T cell receptor beta chain came from a study of sequential checkpoint blockade in melanoma (dated by TCRdb to the late 2010s). A note on the overall study: Using 1:1 randomization, the trial assigned patients either to first-line nivolumab followed by ipilimumab (arm A) or to ipilimumab followed by nivolumab (arm B). Maintenance nivolumab came after each of the two trial sequences. The paper as a whole reports these results and caveats: The response-prediction model combining TCR metrics and mutation burden needs validation in larger, independent patient cohorts.

Explained via the paper, the treatment or condition label denotes: randomized to nivolumab then ipilimumab (arm A) or the reverse (arm B). Prior DNA-damaging chemotherapy had not been received by any trial patient. Live CD3+CD8+ cells negative for CD19 and CD56 were sorted from thawed PBMCs on a FACS Aria II flow cytometer. Samples came from patients with melanoma in CheckMate 064, a randomized, open-label phase II trial of sequential checkpoint blockade. Peripheral blood mononuclear cells were collected by leukapheresis, purified using Ficoll-Paque, and frozen in human serum containing 10% DMSO. Immediately after sorting, the purity of sorted blood CD3+CD8+ cells was verified to be >98%, after which DNA was extracted. CDR1 and CDR2 (LNHDA, SQIVND) derive from the germline V gene (reference sequence). V loses 3 bases of germline sequence and J loses 0 bases, and the interval between the two ends is 6 bases. The CDR3 spans 13 residues, from the cysteine through the phenylalanine. CDR3 DNA is the only sequence kept; it has 39 bases, read in frame from the first base.

As regards this clone: Its antigen remains undetermined. Base qualities are not recorded, but no much larger clone differs from it by a single base.

The immunoSEQ Assay was used to immunosequence TCRbeta CDR3 regions from genomic DNA. Before high-throughput sequencing, the genomic DNA was amplified using bias-controlled multiplex PCR. On the authors' methods: To quantify the absolute abundance of each unique TCRbeta CDR3 region, the sequences were collapsed and filtered. Clonality, defined as 1 minus Pielou's evenness, was calculated using productive rearrangements only. Clones with significantly greater frequencies in on-treatment versus baseline samples were identified using a previously published method. The clones in this table, taken by TCRdb from immuneACCESS, are in-frame only. Not every clone is retained; where verified, under half of the shortfall comes from an unresolved V gene, and the cause of the rest is unknown. The DNA gave D and trimming, while V, J and clone size come from that table. The sample yields 18,000 or so clones; about 50% were counted once. Around 17% of the sample is in the top ten clones.

The sequence was obtained from a human donor with melanoma. Rearrangement joined TRBV19 to TRBJ2-7, with no D gene named confidently. The sample here was CD8+ T cells sorted from blood (inferred from file names), taken from a patient given nivolumab and ipilimumab in sequence. DNA sequence: TGTGCCAGTAGTATTGGCAACTCCTACGAGCAGTACTTC. It codes for CASSIGNSYEQYF.